This T cell receptor beta chain was sequenced during a study of T-cell reconstitution after alpha-beta-depleted transplantation in children. The study, taken as a whole, reports: There were some patients whose high TCRbeta diversity at day 60 came from surviving recipient T cells and thymic progenitors. One year after transplant, T-cell counts and diversity came mostly from newly produced T cells. Expanded clones from the graft, numbering several hundred, reportedly supplied alpha-beta T cells about two months after transplant.

The table lists this clonotype with a few counts. Its target is unknown. Unique molecular identifiers tagged the TCRbeta library. Via MiXCR, TCRdb re-called the PCR reads, giving one row per CDR3 protein. The sample holds about 200,000 distinct CDR3 sequences, 5% to 6.5% seen once. The CDR3 consists of 14 residues. V trimming: 8 bases; J trimming: 7 bases; junction bases outside the gene matches: 12. Germline V gene data show CDR1 as MDHEN and CDR2 as SYDVKM. The sequence was obtained from a girl less than two years old with combined immunodeficiency, due to receive a stem cell transplant. Sequenced here: PBMCs, sampled before TCRalphabeta/CD19-depleted stem cell transplant. The chain uses TRBV28 and TRBJ1-2, with 8 positions matching TRBD1. The CDR3 nucleotides are TGTGCCAGCTCTTTGGGCAGGGGGCTCGGTGGCTACACCTTC. This translates into CASSLGRGLGGYTF.